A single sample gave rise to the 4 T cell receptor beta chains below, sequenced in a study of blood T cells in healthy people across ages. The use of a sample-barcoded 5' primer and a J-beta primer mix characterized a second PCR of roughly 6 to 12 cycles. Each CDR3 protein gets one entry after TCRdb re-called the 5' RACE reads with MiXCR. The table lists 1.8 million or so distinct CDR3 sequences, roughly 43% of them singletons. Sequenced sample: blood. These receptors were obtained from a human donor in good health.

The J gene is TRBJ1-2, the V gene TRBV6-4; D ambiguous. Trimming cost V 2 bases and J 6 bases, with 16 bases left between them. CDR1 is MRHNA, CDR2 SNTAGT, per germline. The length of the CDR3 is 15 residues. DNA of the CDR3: TGTGCCAGCAGTGACAACGCAGGATTTGGGCATGGCTACACCTTC. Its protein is CASSDNAGFGHGYTF.

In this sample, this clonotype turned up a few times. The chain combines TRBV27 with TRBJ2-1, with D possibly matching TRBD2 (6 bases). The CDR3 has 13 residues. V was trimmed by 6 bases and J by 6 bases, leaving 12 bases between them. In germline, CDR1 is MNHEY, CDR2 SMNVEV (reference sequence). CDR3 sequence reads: CASRAAGFNEQFF. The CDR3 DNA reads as TGTGCCAGCAGGGCAGCGGGTTTCAATGAGCAGTTCTTC.

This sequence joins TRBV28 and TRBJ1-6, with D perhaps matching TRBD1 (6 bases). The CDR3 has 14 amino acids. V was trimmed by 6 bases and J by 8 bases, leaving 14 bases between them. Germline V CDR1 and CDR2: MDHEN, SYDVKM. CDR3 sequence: CASRLNRADSPLHF. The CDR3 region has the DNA TGTGCCAGCAGGCTCAACAGGGCCGATTCACCCCTCCACTTT.

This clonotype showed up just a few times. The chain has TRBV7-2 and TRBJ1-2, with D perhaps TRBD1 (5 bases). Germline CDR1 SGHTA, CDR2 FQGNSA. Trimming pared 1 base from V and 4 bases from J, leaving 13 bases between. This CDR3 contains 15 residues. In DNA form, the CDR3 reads TGTGCCAGCAGCTTAGTTCTCGCAGGGCTCTATGGCTACACCTTC. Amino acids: CASSLVLAGLYGYTF.